This T cell receptor (beta chain) was captured by sequencing in a study of T cell repertoires in cytomegalovirus infection. For the study at large: Researchers turned to recently identified HLA-C-restricted CMV epitopes as well as well-studied HLA-B-restricted ones. Public signatures in TCR beta pointed to CMV infection and matching HLA type.

V gave up 8 bases and J gave up 7 bases; unmatched junction bases: 11. This CDR3 has 13 amino acids. Germline CDR1 reads MNHEY; CDR2 reads SVGEGT. Regarding the study as a whole: HLA-C-restricted CMV clonotypes gave the most frequent clonotype in two of eight donors.

TCRdb used MiXCR to reprocess the reads, holding one entry per CDR3 protein. The repertoire holds some 350,000 distinct CDR3 sequences, with about 34% as singletons. As regards this clonotype: Its antigen is unknown.

The chain couples TRBV6-2 or TRBV6-3 to TRBJ2-7; 7 bases are shared with TRBD2. This material consisted of cultured PBMCs, taken from culture after CMV antigen stimulation. This receptor was identified in a human donor in good health (CMV status not recorded). Some clones in this sample may be carry-over from other donors' samples. The DNA for the CDR3 is TGTGCCAGCCGGCTCCCGGGGACTAATGAGCAGTACTTC. It codes for CASRLPGTNEQYF.